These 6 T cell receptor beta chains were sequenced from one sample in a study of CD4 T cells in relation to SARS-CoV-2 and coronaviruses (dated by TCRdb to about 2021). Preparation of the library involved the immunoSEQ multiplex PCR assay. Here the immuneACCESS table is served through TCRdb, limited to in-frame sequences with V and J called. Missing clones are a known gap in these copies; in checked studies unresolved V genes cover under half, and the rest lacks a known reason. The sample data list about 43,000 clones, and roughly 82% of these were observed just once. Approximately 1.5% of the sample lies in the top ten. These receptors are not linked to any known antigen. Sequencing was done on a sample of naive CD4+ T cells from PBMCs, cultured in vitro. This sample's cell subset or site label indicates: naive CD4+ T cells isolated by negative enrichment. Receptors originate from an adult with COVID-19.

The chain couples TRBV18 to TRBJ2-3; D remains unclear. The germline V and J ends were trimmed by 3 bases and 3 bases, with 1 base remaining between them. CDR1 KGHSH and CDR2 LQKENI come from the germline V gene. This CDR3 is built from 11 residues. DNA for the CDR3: TGTGCCAGCTCACCGACAGATACGCAGTATTTT. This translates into CASSPTDTQYF.

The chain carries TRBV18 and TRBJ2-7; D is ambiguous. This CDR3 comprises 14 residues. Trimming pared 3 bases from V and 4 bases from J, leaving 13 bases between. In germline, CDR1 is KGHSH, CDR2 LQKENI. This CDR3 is CASSPGPAAYEQYF. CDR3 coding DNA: TGTGCCAGCTCACCCGGGCCAGCCGCATACGAGCAGTACTTC.

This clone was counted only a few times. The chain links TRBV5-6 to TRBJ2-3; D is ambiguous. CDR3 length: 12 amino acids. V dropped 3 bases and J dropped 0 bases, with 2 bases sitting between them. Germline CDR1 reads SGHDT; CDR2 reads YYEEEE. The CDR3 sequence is CASSSSTDTQYF. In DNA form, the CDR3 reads TGTGCCAGCAGCTCTAGCACAGATACGCAGTATTTT.

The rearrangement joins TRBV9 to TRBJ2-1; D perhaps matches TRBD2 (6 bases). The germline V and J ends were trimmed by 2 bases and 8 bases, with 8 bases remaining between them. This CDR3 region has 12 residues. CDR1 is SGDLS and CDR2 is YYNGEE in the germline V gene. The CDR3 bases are TGTGCCAGCAGCGTTGGGGACTATGAGCAGTTCTTC. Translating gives CASSVGDYEQFF.

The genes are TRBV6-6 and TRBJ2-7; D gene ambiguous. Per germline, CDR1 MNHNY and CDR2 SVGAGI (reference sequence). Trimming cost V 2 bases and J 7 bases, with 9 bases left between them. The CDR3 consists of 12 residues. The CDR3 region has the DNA TGTGCCAGCAGTTACCTGATGCGAGAGCAGTACTTC. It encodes CASSYLMREQYF.

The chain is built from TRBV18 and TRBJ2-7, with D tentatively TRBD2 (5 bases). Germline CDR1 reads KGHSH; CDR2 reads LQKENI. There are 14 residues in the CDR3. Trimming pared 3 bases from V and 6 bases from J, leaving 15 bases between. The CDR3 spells CASSPRLPGGEQYF. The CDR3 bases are TGTGCCAGCTCACCGAGGTTGCCCGGAGGCGAGCAGTACTTC.